This TCR beta chain was retrieved from a study of blood T cell repertoires in COVID-19. Study in general: Spain, Italy and the United States supplied samples that represented acute and convalescent COVID-19. T cells, B-cell-depleted T cells, or PBMCs supplied cDNA or gDNA.

The protocol was immunoSEQ multiplex PCR, while the TCRdb copy is restricted to in-frame clones and leaves out a portion. The sample shows around 260,000 clones, 83% of them seen only once. Germline lookup yields CDR1 GTSNPN and CDR2 SVGIG (reference sequence). The CDR3 length is 16 residues. V was cut by 1 base and J by 2 bases, with 18 bases left in between. Sequencing used peripheral blood. This clonotype originated in a woman aged 45-59 years who had recovered from COVID-19. The rearrangement uses TRBV30 and TRBJ2-7, with D possibly matching TRBD1 (6 bases). The chain's CDR3 is CAWSEWKLGQTYEQYF. The DNA of the CDR3 is TGTGCCTGGAGTGAGTGGAAACTGGGACAAACCTACGAGCAGTACTTC. Filled out from reference TRBV30 and TRBJ2-7, the complete variable domain reads SQTIHQWPATLVQPVGSPLSLECTVEGTSNPNLYWYRQAAGRGLQLLFYSVGIGQISSEVPQNLSASRPQDRQFILSSKKLLLSDSGFYLCAWSEWKLGQTYEQYFGPGTRLTVT.